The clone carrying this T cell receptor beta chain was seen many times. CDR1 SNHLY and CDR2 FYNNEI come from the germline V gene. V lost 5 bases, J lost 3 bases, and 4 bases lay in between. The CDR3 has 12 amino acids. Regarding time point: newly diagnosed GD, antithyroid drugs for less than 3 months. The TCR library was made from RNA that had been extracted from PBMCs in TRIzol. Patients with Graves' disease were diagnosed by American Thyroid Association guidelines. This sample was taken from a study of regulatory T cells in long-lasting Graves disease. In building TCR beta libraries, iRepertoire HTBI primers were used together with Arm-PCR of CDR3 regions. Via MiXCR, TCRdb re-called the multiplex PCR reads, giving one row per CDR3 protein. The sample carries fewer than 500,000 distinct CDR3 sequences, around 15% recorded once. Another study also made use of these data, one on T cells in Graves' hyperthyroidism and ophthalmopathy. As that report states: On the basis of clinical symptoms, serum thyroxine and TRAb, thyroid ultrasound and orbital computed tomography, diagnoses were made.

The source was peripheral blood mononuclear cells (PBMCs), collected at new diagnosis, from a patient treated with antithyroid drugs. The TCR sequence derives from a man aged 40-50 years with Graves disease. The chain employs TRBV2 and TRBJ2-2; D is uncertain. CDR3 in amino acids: CASSLDTGELFF. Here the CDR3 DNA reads TGTGCCAGCAGTTTGGACACCGGGGAGCTGTTTTTT.